The 7 T cell receptor beta chains presented below share a single source sample, sequenced in a study of cytotoxic CD8 clonotypes in ibrutinib-treated CLL. Sequenced by immunoSEQ multiplex PCR; TCRdb stores in-frame clones only, minus some. The sample shows more than 110,000 clones, around 93% of them seen only once. The sequencing here drew on PBMCs, taken after 12 months of ibrutinib treatment. All receptors derive from a human donor with chronic lymphocytic leukemia.

This chain connects TRBV6-6 to TRBJ1-1; no clear D. Germline V gene sequence: CDR1 MNHNY, CDR2 SVGAGI (reference sequence). CDR3 length equals 14 residues. The ends were cut back, 7 bases at V and 0 bases at J, with 12 bases in the middle. This CDR3 is CASTLTSLNTEAFF. CDR3 DNA: TGTGCCAGCACTCTCACGAGCTTGAACACTGAAGCTTTCTTT.

The count of this clone is one. V usage is TRBV27 and J usage is TRBJ1-2, with no clear D. The germline gives CDR1 MNHEY, CDR2 SMNVEV (reference sequence). The CDR3 runs 13 residues. With 5 bases removed from V and 0 bases from J, the gap between germline ends came to 7 bases. The CDR3 bases are TGTGCCAGCAGTCCTCAGGCTAACTATGGCTACACCTTC. This translates into CASSPQANYGYTF.

V usage is TRBV19 and J usage is TRBJ1-2; 7 nucleotides align to TRBD1. CDR3 size: 16 residues. Germline V gene data show CDR1 as LNHDA and CDR2 as SQIVND (reference sequence). The V gene end was trimmed by 5 bases and the J gene end by 5 bases; junction bases not matched to a gene: 14. The CDR3 DNA is TGTGCCAGTAGTCCCGGCGGAGTCCGGGACAGATATGGCTACACCTTC. As protein: CASSPGGVRDRYGYTF.

The chain employs TRBV29-1 and TRBJ2-1, with D possibly matching TRBD2 (5 bases). Germline loops: CDR1 SQVTM, CDR2 ANQGSEA. CDR3 length: 14 amino acids. Trimming stripped 3 bases from V and 1 base from J, with 10 bases between. The CDR3 spells CSVDGGPSYNEQFF. The DNA for the CDR3 is TGCAGCGTTGACGGCGGGCCTTCCTACAATGAGCAGTTCTTC.

DNA of the CDR3: TGTGCCAGCAGCCCGCAACTGGGCGGGAGGCTGGATCAGTTCTTC. Protein product: CASSPQLGGRLDQFF. This chain links TRBV7-2 with TRBJ2-1, with TRBD2 matching over 8 bases. CDR1 is SGHTA, CDR2 FQGNSA, per germline. CDR3 length: 15 amino acids. V lost 5 bases to trimming and J lost 13 bases; unmatched junction nucleotides: 16. The full variable domain, completed using reference TRBV7-2 and TRBJ2-1, is GAGVSQSPSNKVTEKGKDVELRCDPISGHTALYWYRQSLGQGLEFLIYFQGNSAPDKSGLPSDRFSAERTGGSVSTLTIQRTQQEDSAVYLCASSPQLGGRLDQFFGPGTRLTVL.

The chain joins TRBV29-1 to TRBJ2-7; D might be TRBD2 (5 bases). V lost 6 bases and J 7 bases, leaving 10 bases between the germline ends. Germline values: CDR1 SQVTM, CDR2 ANQGSEA. This CDR3 comprises 10 residues. The CDR3 sequence is CSVRGLEQYF. CDR3 sequence (DNA): TGCAGCGTACGGGGTCTAGAGCAGTACTTC.

The chain has TRBV28 and TRBJ2-5, with 7 positions matching TRBD1. Germline V gene sequence: CDR1 MDHEN, CDR2 SYDVKM. The V and J ends lost 5 bases and 4 bases, in that order; junction bases with no gene match: 22. This CDR3 has 19 amino acids. The CDR3 DNA reads TGTGCCAGCAGTATACGGACAGGAAGAGCCCCCTTTCTCGGAGAGACCCAGTACTTC. Its protein product is CASSIRTGRAPFLGETQYF.